The entry that follows covers one TCR beta chain sequence. What it binds is unknown. The primer mix had 60 Vbeta and 13 Jbeta primers. The table came from immunoSEQ multiplex PCR; TCRdb's copy has only in-frame clones and leaves some out. The table includes 90,000 to 95,000 clones, 70% to 80% detected once. This sample is part of a study of cytomegalovirus exposure and HLA in healthy donors. The wider study: A previous analysis identified 95 million to 130 million unique TCR beta sequences derived from around 180 million T cells. There were 85 million or so unique TCRs (from HLA-typed donors) in an early data release. General study results and limits: In a later analysis, most CMV-associated TCR beta chains appeared HLA-restricted. Across donors, most TCRs were seen rarely, yet some public ones were widespread.

The CDR3 runs 14 residues. Trimming removed 6 bases at V and 5 bases at J, with 14 bases between. CDR1 SGHKS and CDR2 YYEKEE come from the germline V gene (reference sequence). Sequencing used PBMCs. This clonotype originated in a young man in good health and CMV-seronegative. V usage is TRBV5-5 and J usage is TRBJ1-4; D is undetermined. The CDR3 DNA follows: TGTGCCAGCACCCACTCGTATCCGAATGAAAAACTGTTTTTT. It specifies CASTHSYPNEKLFF.